This T cell receptor beta chain derives from a study of cytomegalovirus exposure and HLA in healthy donors. Study overall: Early release data held about 85 million unique TCRs from HLA-typed donors. Overall study results and limits: Among TCR beta chains, those listed as cytomegalovirus-associated numbered around 180. It has been reported that TCR beta sequences accurately predicted the HLA-A and HLA-B alleles of most subjects. According to reports, the classifier identified cytomegalovirus status with high specificity and sensitivity.

With 60 Vbeta and 13 Jbeta primers, the PCR was carried out. Profiled with immunoSEQ multiplex PCR; TCRdb holds only in-frame clones, not every one. The data contain some 130,000 clones, around 77% of them singletons. On this clone: Its matching antigen is unknown.

This TCR was sampled from a woman in her forties or fifties in good health and CMV-seronegative. Material: PBMCs.

For the CDR3, the DNA is TGTGCCAGCAGTGAAGCCCGGGGGGGGGAAGCTTTCTTT. Translating gives CASSEARGGEAFF. The chain recombines TRBV6-1 with TRBJ1-1; D might be TRBD1 (5 bases). The CDR3 length is 13 residues. The ends were cut back, 0 bases at V and 8 bases at J, with 10 bases in the middle. The germline CDR1 and CDR2 sequences are MNHNS and SASEGT.